The present T cell receptor (beta chain) was sequenced within a study of T cell responses to AZD1222 COVID-19 vaccine. Background on the study: Recipients boosted at about 4 weeks or about 12 weeks are pooled. Overall study findings and caveats: Clonal diversity was possibly underestimated, and white British individuals and females predominated among donors. The study found Spike-specific TCR breadth and depth rose after two AZD1222 doses. Only 5 or 6 people who got AZD1222 tested seropositive at baseline.

Deletions cut 6 bases from V and 0 bases from J, with 12 bases between. Germline V gene sequence: CDR1 SQVTM, CDR2 ANQGSEA. The CDR3 length is 13 residues. Concerning this clone itself: Its antigen is unknown.

Profiling relied on immunoSEQ multiplex PCR, and the TCRdb table lists in-frame clones only, not all of them. The table shows 150,000 or so clones, with over 90% occurring only once. The chain employs TRBV29-1 and TRBJ2-7; no clear D gene. The TCR sequence derives from an adult in good health. The source was peripheral blood, collected on day 0 of AZD1222 vaccination. Here the CDR3 DNA reads TGCAGCGTCCGGACGTTTAGCTCCTACGAGCAGTACTTC. Residues: CSVRTFSSYEQYF.